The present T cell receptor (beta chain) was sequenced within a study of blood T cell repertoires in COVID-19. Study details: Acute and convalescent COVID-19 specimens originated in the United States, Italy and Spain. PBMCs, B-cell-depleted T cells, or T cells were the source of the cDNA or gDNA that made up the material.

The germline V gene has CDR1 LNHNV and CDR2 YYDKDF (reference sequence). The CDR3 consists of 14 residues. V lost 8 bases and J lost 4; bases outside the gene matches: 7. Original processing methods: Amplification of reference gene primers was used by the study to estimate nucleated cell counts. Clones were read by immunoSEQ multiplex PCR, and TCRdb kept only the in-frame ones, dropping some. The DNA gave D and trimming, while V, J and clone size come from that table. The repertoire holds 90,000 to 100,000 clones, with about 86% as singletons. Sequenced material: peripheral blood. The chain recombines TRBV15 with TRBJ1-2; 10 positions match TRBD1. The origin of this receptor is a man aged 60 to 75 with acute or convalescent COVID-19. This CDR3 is CATSRDRGGYGYTF. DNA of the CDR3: TGTGCCACCTCCAGGGACAGGGGAGGCTATGGCTACACCTTC. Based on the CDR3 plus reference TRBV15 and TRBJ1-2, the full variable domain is DAMVIQNPRYQVTQFGKPVTLSCSQTLNHNVMYWYQQKSSQAPKLLFHYYDKDFNNEADTPDNFQSRRPNTSFCFLDIRSPGLGDTAMYLCATSRDRGGYGYTFGSGTRLTVV.